The 27 T cell receptor beta chains presented below share a single source sample, sequenced in a study of blood T cell repertoires in COVID-19. Measured with immunoSEQ multiplex PCR; TCRdb has only the in-frame clones, and not every one. The table lists about 180,000 clones, more than 85% of them singletons. Input material: peripheral blood. The receptor source for this set is a woman aged 30 to 39 with active or convalescent COVID-19.

The chain combines TRBV19 with TRBJ1-5; D is uncertain. This CDR3 region has 12 residues. Trimming shortened V by 8 bases and J by 2 bases, and 7 bases separated the two germline ends. The V gene's germline CDR1 is LNHDA and CDR2 SQIVND (reference sequence). The CDR3 DNA is TGTGCCAGTCGCGTTCGCAATCAGCCCCAGCATTTT. As protein: CASRVRNQPQHF. Filled out from reference TRBV19 and TRBJ1-5, the complete variable domain reads DGGITQSPKYLFRKEGQNVTLSCEQNLNHDAMYWYRQDPGQGLRLIYYSQIVNDFQKGDIAEGYSVSREKKESFPLTVTSAQKNPTAFYLCASRVRNQPQHFGDGTRLSIL.

The chain has TRBV24-1 and TRBJ2-1, with 9 positions matching TRBD1. V gave up 5 bases and J gave up 15 bases; unmatched junction bases: 7. This CDR3 region has 12 residues. Germline CDR1 and CDR2: KGHDR and SFDVKD. The CDR3 spells CATSGTGGVRFF. Here the CDR3 DNA reads TGTGCCACCAGTGGCACAGGGGGCGTTAGGTTCTTC.

The rearrangement uses TRBV15 and TRBJ1-2; D ambiguous. CDR3 size: 14 residues. Germline V lookup: CDR1 LNHNV, CDR2 YYDKDF (reference sequence). Between the trimmed V and J ends, which lost 0 bases and 3 bases, there was a span of 8 bases. CDR3 sequence reads: CATSRDSGYYGYTF. The CDR3 nucleotides are TGTGCCACCAGCAGAGATTCAGGATACTATGGCTACACCTTC.

The chain links TRBV11-2 to TRBJ1-6, with 9 nucleotides matching TRBD1. The CDR3 spans 15 residues. Germline V CDR1 and CDR2: SGHAT, FQNNGV. With V trimmed by 5 bases and J by 8 bases, 7 bases remained unmatched. The CDR3 sequence: CASSRGTGRDSPLHF. The CDR3 nucleotides read TGTGCCAGCAGCCGAGGGACAGGGAGGGATTCACCCCTCCACTTT.

This chain joins TRBV12-3 or TRBV12-4 and TRBJ2-7; 8 nucleotides line up with TRBD1. V was pared by 6 bases and J by 3 bases, with 4 bases of the junction left unmatched. The CDR3 is made up of 13 amino acids. The CDR3: CASSRGPVYEQYF. CDR3 DNA sequence: TGTGCCAGCAGCAGGGGGCCTGTCTACGAGCAGTACTTC.

V usage is TRBV7-2 and J usage is TRBJ2-7; TRBD2 matches at 12 bases. The germline V gene encodes CDR1 SGHTA and CDR2 FQGNSA. There are 14 residues in the CDR3. The ends lost 8 bases at V and 6 bases at J; junction bases unmatched: 8. Here the CDR3 DNA reads TGTGCCAGCTCTGGACTAGCGGGAATAGGCGAGCAGTACTTC. Protein: CASSGLAGIGEQYF.

V gene TRBV7-9 combines with J gene TRBJ1-6, with TRBD1 identical over 8 bases. Germline CDR1 reads SEHNR; CDR2 reads FQNEAQ (reference sequence). The CDR3 is made up of 15 amino acids. The V and J ends lost 1 base and 6 bases, in that order; junction bases with no gene match: 2. The CDR3 is CASSLDRGVNSPLHF. As DNA, the CDR3 is TGTGCCAGCAGCTTAGACAGGGGGGTTAATTCACCCCTCCACTTT.

The chain employs TRBV5-4 and TRBJ2-6, with a possible D match to TRBD1 (6 bases). The CDR3 is 17 amino acids. The V and J ends lost 6 bases and 2 bases respectively, with 18 bases between them. The germline CDR1 and CDR2 sequences are SGHNT and YYREEE (reference sequence). The CDR3 here is CASTSSGAPAGANVLTF. The CDR3 region has the DNA TGTGCCAGCACGTCGTCAGGGGCACCTGCTGGGGCCAACGTCCTGACTTTC.

This clone occurred a few times. The rearrangement links TRBV4-2 to TRBJ1-6; D perhaps matches TRBD1 (6 bases). Germline V CDR1 and CDR2: LGHNA, YNFKEQ. V lost 0 bases, J lost 9 bases, and 15 bases lay in between. The CDR3 sequence is 16 residues long. CDR3 loop: CASSQEQGWKISPLHF. CDR3 bases: TGTGCCAGCAGCCAAGAACAGGGATGGAAAATTTCACCCCTCCACTTT.

The rearrangement joins TRBV30 to TRBJ1-5; D is undetermined. The CDR3 consists of 14 residues. Deletions cut 2 bases from V and 0 bases from J, with 8 bases between. Germline CDR1 GTSNPN, CDR2 SVGIG (reference sequence). This CDR3 is CAWSIQYSNQPQHF. The DNA of the CDR3 is TGTGCCTGGAGTATCCAGTATAGCAATCAGCCCCAGCATTTT.

A few counts support this clone. The rearrangement uses TRBV20-1 and TRBJ2-3; a weak D match, TRBD2 (6 bases). Germline V CDR1 and CDR2: DFQATT, SNEGSKA (reference sequence). V was clipped by 3 bases and J by 6 bases, with 19 bases between them. The CDR3 length is 15 residues. CDR3 region: CSASGTPPLTDTQYF. The CDR3 bases are TGCAGTGCTAGTGGGACTCCCCCTTTAACGGATACGCAGTATTTT.

The chain is built from TRBV19 and TRBJ1-3; weak D call: TRBD1 (5 bases). V was trimmed by 6 bases and J by 8 bases, leaving 11 bases between them. This CDR3 spans 12 amino acids. The germline gives CDR1 LNHDA, CDR2 SQIVND (reference sequence). The CDR3 protein is CASSDSGYTIYF. CDR3 nucleotide sequence: TGTGCCAGTAGCGACAGCGGGTACACCATATATTTT.

V gene TRBV7-9 combines with J gene TRBJ2-1, with TRBD2 matching 15 bases. Trimming took 5 bases from V and 0 from J; bases not matched to a gene: 5. This CDR3 has 18 amino acids. Germline loops: CDR1 SEHNR, CDR2 FQNEAQ (reference sequence). In nucleotides, the CDR3 is TGTGCCAGCAGCGGGGGACTAGCGGGGGGCCGCTCCTACAATGAGCAGTTCTTC. Encoded protein: CASSGGLAGGRSYNEQFF.

This sequence joins TRBV12-5 and TRBJ1-1; possibly TRBD1 for D (6 bases). V was shortened by 7 bases and J by 4 bases, with 25 bases between the two germline ends. This CDR3 contains 17 residues. The germline V gene has CDR1 LGHNT and CDR2 FRNRAP. Here the CDR3 DNA reads TGTGCTAGTGCCACCTTCCTTGGGGGGGCGAGGGGCACTGAAGCTTTCTTT. Amino acids: CASATFLGGARGTEAFF.

V and J are TRBV2 and TRBJ1-5; a possible D gene is TRBD1 (5 bases). Trimming shortened V by 3 bases and J by 2 bases, and 8 bases separated the two germline ends. CDR1 is SNHLY and CDR2 is FYNNEI in the germline V gene. This CDR3 contains 14 residues. The CDR3 coding sequence is TGTGCCAGCAGTGAGGGGGGTGGCAATCAGCCCCAGCATTTT. Translating it yields CASSEGGGNQPQHF. Full variable domain (remainder filled in from reference TRBV2 and TRBJ1-5): EPEVTQTPSHQVTQMGQEVILRCVPISNHLYFYWYRQILGQKVEFLVSFYNNEISEKSEIFDDQFSVERPDGSNFTLKIRSTKLEDSAMYFCASSEGGGNQPQHFGDGTRLSIL.

The chain links TRBV25-1 to TRBJ2-7; TRBD1 matches at 7 bases. CDR3 size: 13 residues. J gave up 3 bases and V 6 bases, and 5 bases lay outside the gene matches. Germline CDR1 MGHDK, CDR2 SYGVNS. CDR3 amino acids: CASSRDRIYEQYF. CDR3 in DNA: TGTGCCAGCAGCCGGGACAGAATCTACGAGCAGTACTTC.

V usage is TRBV6-5 and J usage is TRBJ1-1; D may be TRBD1 (6 bases). Germline-derived CDR1 and CDR2 are MNHEY and SVGAGI. V lost 8 bases to trimming and J lost 9 bases, with 22 bases between them. The CDR3 sequence is 14 residues long. Here the CDR3 reads CASRSTGQPAKAFF. The DNA of the CDR3 is TGTGCCAGCCGATCGACAGGACAACCGGCTAAAGCTTTCTTT.

J is TRBJ1-4 and V is TRBV3-1 (or the pseudogene TRBV3-2); TRBD1 agrees at 9 bases. The CDR3 length is 16 residues. Germline CDR1 and CDR2: LGHDT and YNNKEL (reference sequence). With V trimmed by 4 bases and J by 8 bases, 11 bases remained unmatched. The CDR3 region has the DNA TGTGCCAGCAGCCTACGCGAACAGGGGGCGGGGGAAAAACTGTTTTTT. Protein sequence: CASSLREQGAGEKLFF.

This clone occurred a few times. The rearrangement links TRBV29-1 to TRBJ2-1; 14 bases align to TRBD2. The CDR3 sequence is 12 residues long. Germline V gene data show CDR1 as SQVTM and CDR2 as ANQGSEA. After removal of 7 bases from V and 11 bases from J, the junction contained 4 bases not matched to a gene. CDR3 DNA: TGCAGCGGGACTAGCGGGGGGCCTCAGCAGTTCTTC. This translates into CSGTSGGPQQFF.

This clone was seen a few times. This chain connects TRBV4-1 to TRBJ1-4; 7 bases align to TRBD1. V was pared by 3 bases and J by 3 bases, with 4 bases of the junction left unmatched. The CDR3 sequence is 15 residues long. From germline, CDR1 is MGHRA and CDR2 YSYEKL. The CDR3 region has the DNA TGCGCCAGCAGCCACCCCGGGACAGCTAATGAAAAACTGTTTTTT. Translating it yields CASSHPGTANEKLFF.

The chain combines TRBV14 with TRBJ2-7, with D hard to call. From germline, CDR1 is SGHDN and CDR2 FVKESK. V gave up 3 bases and J gave up 6 bases, with 9 bases separating them. This CDR3 contains 12 residues. DNA for the CDR3: TGTGCCAGCAGCCAGACTCGCATCGAGCAGTACTTC. It yields the protein CASSQTRIEQYF. The variable domain in full, with the rest retrieved from reference TRBV14 and TRBJ2-7, is EAGVTQFPSHSVIEKGQTVTLRCDPISGHDNLYWYRRVMGKEIKFLLHFVKESKQDESGMPNNRFLAERTGGTYSTLKVQPAELEDSGVYFCASSQTRIEQYFGPGTRLTVT.

The J gene is TRBJ2-1, the V gene TRBV19; the D gene is possibly TRBD1 (7 bases). Trimming took off 4 bases at V and 1 base at J, with 11 bases between the two ends. Per the germline V gene, CDR1 is LNHDA and CDR2 is SQIVND (reference sequence). The CDR3 covers 15 residues. The CDR3 region has the DNA TGTGCCAGTAGTACGTCAGGGGGGTCCTACAATGAGCAGTTCTTC. Translating it yields CASSTSGGSYNEQFF.

V gene TRBV5-1 combines with J gene TRBJ2-3, with D perhaps TRBD2 (6 bases). CDR1 SGHRS and CDR2 YFSETQ come from the germline V gene. This CDR3 has 15 amino acids. Deletions cut 4 bases from V and 4 bases from J, with 16 bases between. The CDR3 coding sequence is TGCGCCAGCAGCCCTATACAGACTAGGGCAGATACGCAGTATTTT. It specifies CASSPIQTRADTQYF. Based on the CDR3 plus reference TRBV5-1 and TRBJ2-3, the full variable domain is KAGVTQTPRYLIKTRGQQVTLSCSPISGHRSVSWYQQTPGQGLQFLFEYFSETQRNKGNFPGRFSGRQFSNSRSEMNVSTLELGDSALYLCASSPIQTRADTQYFGPGTRLTVL.

The chain is built from TRBV5-4 and TRBJ1-1, with D perhaps TRBD1 (6 bases). The CDR3 is 14 amino acids. The germline V and J ends were trimmed by 0 bases and 6 bases, with 12 bases remaining between them. The germline V gene has CDR1 SGHNT and CDR2 YYREEE (reference sequence). CDR3 sequence (DNA): TGTGCCAGCAGCTTGGCGTTGGACAGATCTGAAGCTTTCTTT. This gives the protein CASSLALDRSEAFF.

The chain combines TRBV4-1 with TRBJ1-6, with a tentative D call TRBD1 (5 bases). Germline assignment: CDR1 MGHRA and CDR2 YSYEKL. Trimming pared 6 bases from V and 8 bases from J, leaving 11 bases between. The CDR3 totals 13 residues. DNA for the CDR3: TGCGCCAGCAGACAGGACGGCTATTCACCCCTCCACTTT. It is translated as CASRQDGYSPLHF.

The V gene is TRBV6-6, the J gene TRBJ1-2; maybe TRBD1 (5 bases). This CDR3 region has 15 residues. V gave up 2 bases and J gave up 4 bases, with 14 bases separating them. Germline CDR1 MNHNY, CDR2 SVGAGI (reference sequence). The CDR3 DNA sequence: TGTGCCAGCAGTTACAAGCAGGGCGCGAGCTATGGCTACACCTTC. Its translation: CASSYKQGASYGYTF.

V and J are TRBV3-1 (or the pseudogene TRBV3-2) and TRBJ1-2, with a weak D call TRBD1 (6 bases). The ends were cut back, 3 bases at V and 6 bases at J, with 14 bases in the middle. The length of the CDR3 is 14 residues. Germline CDR1 is LGHDT and CDR2 is YNNKEL (reference sequence). The CDR3 DNA reads as TGTGCCAGCAGCCAGAGGGGGGGCGCCGATGGCTACACCTTC. The encoded protein is CASSQRGGADGYTF.